These 22 T cell receptor beta chains originate from one sample sequenced in a study of chemoradiotherapy in HPV16-positive cancers. Assay used: immunoSEQ multiplex PCR; TCRdb lists only in-frame clones, some missing. In the table there are about 16,000 clones, about four fifths of which are singletons. Sampling was done from a patient who underwent chemoradiotherapy. These TCRs come from a human donor with HPV-associated anogenital cancer.

This chain links TRBV30 with TRBJ2-2; D not certain. The V end was cut by 3 bases, the J end by 8 bases, with 10 bases between. The CDR3 loop spans 12 amino acids. CDR1 and CDR2 (germline): GTSNPN, SVGIG (reference sequence). CDR3 DNA sequence: TGTGCCTGGAGCTATACCCCGGGGGAGCTGTTTTTT. This gives the protein CAWSYTPGELFF.

The chain couples TRBV5-1 to TRBJ2-3; TRBD1 is a possible D gene (6 bases). CDR3 length: 16 amino acids. V was cut by 0 bases and J by 2 bases, with 13 bases left in between. Germline lookup yields CDR1 SGHRS and CDR2 YFSETQ. DNA for the CDR3: TGCGCCAGCAGCTTGGGAAGGCAGGGGATCACAGATACGCAGTATTTT. Its translation is CASSLGRQGITDTQYF. Based on the CDR3 plus reference TRBV5-1 and TRBJ2-3, the full variable domain is KAGVTQTPRYLIKTRGQQVTLSCSPISGHRSVSWYQQTPGQGLQFLFEYFSETQRNKGNFPGRFSGRQFSNSRSEMNVSTLELGDSALYLCASSLGRQGITDTQYFGPGTRLTVL.

This sequence joins TRBV30 and TRBJ1-1; 7 bases align to TRBD1. The CDR3 loop spans 16 amino acids. The ends lost 4 bases at V and 0 bases at J; junction bases unmatched: 11. Looked up from germline, CDR1 is GTSNPN and CDR2 is SVGIG (reference sequence). The DNA of the CDR3 is TGTGCCTGGAAAAGCCTCAGGGGGGATATGAACACTGAAGCTTTCTTT. Translation gives CAWKSLRGDMNTEAFF.

The gene calls are TRBV2 and TRBJ1-6, with a possible D match to TRBD1 (6 bases). The CDR3 sequence is 14 residues long. CDR1 and CDR2 (germline): SNHLY, FYNNEI. The V gene lost 7 bases and the J gene lost 6 bases, with 13 bases spanning the gap. The CDR3 region is CASTSRDTNSPLHF. The CDR3 DNA reads TGTGCCAGCACCTCACGGGACACTAATTCACCCCTCCACTTT.

This rearrangement joins TRBV7-6 to TRBJ2-2; a weak D match, TRBD1 (6 bases). The germline V gene has CDR1 SGHVS and CDR2 FNYEAQ. The CDR3 totals 16 residues. Trimming took off 7 bases at V and 0 bases at J, with 15 bases between the two ends. CDR3 sequence: CASKQNRDTNTGELFF. CDR3 sequence (DNA): TGTGCCAGCAAACAAAACCGGGACACGAACACCGGGGAGCTGTTTTTT.

V usage is TRBV7-6 and J usage is TRBJ2-1; tentatively, D is TRBD2 (5 bases). Trimming took 5 bases from V and 5 from J, leaving 13 bases between them. The germline V gene has CDR1 SGHVS and CDR2 FNYEAQ. The CDR3 is made up of 14 amino acids. The CDR3 loop reads CASSLRNGNNEQFF. DNA for the CDR3: TGTGCCAGCAGCCTCCGAAACGGGAACAATGAGCAGTTCTTC.

The chain employs TRBV30 and TRBJ2-7; 7 bases map to TRBD1. The CDR3 runs 13 residues. Looked up from germline, CDR1 is GTSNPN and CDR2 is SVGIG (reference sequence). The V segment lost 3 bases and the J segment 2 bases; nucleotides outside the gene matches: 4. In DNA form, the CDR3 reads TGTGCCTGGAGCGGACAGGTAACCTACGAGCAGTACTTC. This codes for CAWSGQVTYEQYF.

DNA of the CDR3: TGTGCCAGCAGTGACGGACAGGGGGAGGCAGCCAAAAACATTCAGTACTTC. This translates into CASSDGQGEAAKNIQYF. V gene TRBV27 combines with J gene TRBJ2-4, with 10 bases aligning to TRBD1. Germline V lookup: CDR1 MNHEY, CDR2 SMNVEV (reference sequence). The CDR3 is made up of 17 amino acids. V lost 5 bases, J lost 0 bases, and 7 bases stayed unmatched.

By share, this clone counts as hyperexpanded. The rearrangement uses TRBV6-5 and TRBJ1-2; 7 bases agree with TRBD1. This CDR3 spans 13 amino acids. Germline V gene lookup returns CDR1 MNHEY and CDR2 SVGAGI. After removal of 7 bases from V and 4 bases from J, the junction contained 6 bases not matched to a gene. This CDR3 is CASTTGSAYGYTF. The CDR3 bases are TGTGCCAGCACGACAGGGTCTGCCTATGGCTACACCTTC.

The chain links TRBV2 to TRBJ2-2, with D possibly TRBD2 on 5 matching bases. V lost 6 bases, J lost 5 bases, and 7 bases lay in between. This CDR3 is 12 amino acids long. The germline V gene encodes CDR1 SNHLY and CDR2 FYNNEI. The CDR3 loop reads CASRTGTGELFF. Written as DNA, the CDR3 is TGTGCCAGCAGGACGGGGACCGGGGAGCTGTTTTTT.

In this sample, this clone turned up a few times. The chain has TRBV5-1 and TRBJ1-1; D uncertain. V gave up 0 bases and J gave up 4 bases, with 7 bases separating them. The CDR3 sequence is 13 residues long. The germline gives CDR1 SGHRS, CDR2 YFSETQ. CDR3 bases: TGCGCCAGCAGCTTGGGGGCAGTCACTGAAGCTTTCTTT. Its translation is CASSLGAVTEAFF.

The V call is TRBV19, the J call TRBJ2-5, with D perhaps matching TRBD1 (6 bases). The CDR3 extends over 16 amino acids. Germline-derived CDR1 and CDR2 are LNHDA and SQIVND (reference sequence). With 1 base removed from V and 4 bases from J, the gap between germline ends came to 16 bases. The CDR3 spells CASSIGVGTTGETQYF. In DNA form, the CDR3 reads TGTGCCAGTAGTATAGGCGTCGGGACAACGGGAGAGACCCAGTACTTC.

The chain employs TRBV7-9 and TRBJ1-1; D may be TRBD1 (6 bases). The CDR3 runs to 15 residues. The germline V and J ends were trimmed by 3 bases and 1 base, with 12 bases remaining between them. Germline loops: CDR1 SEHNR, CDR2 FQNEAQ (reference sequence). CDR3 coding DNA: TGTGCCAGCAGCTTTCAGGACAGTAAGAACACTGAAGCTTTCTTT. Translation: CASSFQDSKNTEAFF.

J is TRBJ2-3 and V is TRBV27, with TRBD2 matching 9 bases. The germline gives CDR1 MNHEY, CDR2 SMNVEV (reference sequence). CDR3 length: 14 residues. The V segment lost 6 bases and the J segment 7 bases; nucleotides outside the gene matches: 8. Written as DNA, the CDR3 is TGTGCCAGCAGCCTAGCGGGGACGGCGAATACGCAGTATTTT. This codes for CASSLAGTANTQYF.

The chain links TRBV6-6 to TRBJ2-1, with D tentatively TRBD1 (6 bases). There are 16 residues in the CDR3. Germline lookup yields CDR1 MNHNY and CDR2 SVGAGI (reference sequence). Between the trimmed V and J ends, which lost 0 bases and 7 bases, there was a span of 16 bases. The CDR3 spells CASSYSLRDKENEQFF. The CDR3 region has the DNA TGTGCCAGCAGTTACTCACTCCGGGACAAAGAAAATGAGCAGTTCTTC.

The V gene is TRBV2, the J gene TRBJ1-6; 7 nucleotides match TRBD1. V gave up 7 bases and J gave up 0 bases; unmatched junction bases: 6. Germline-derived CDR1 and CDR2 are SNHLY and FYNNEI. CDR3 size: 16 residues. CDR3 nucleotides: TGTGCCAGCACTCCCAGGGGGGGCTCCTATAATTCACCCCTCCACTTT. Its protein product is CASTPRGGSYNSPLHF.

The chain combines TRBV19 with TRBJ2-5; the D gene is possibly TRBD2 (5 bases). Per the germline V gene, CDR1 is LNHDA and CDR2 is SQIVND (reference sequence). Trimming stripped 4 bases from V and 5 bases from J, with 11 bases between. This CDR3 contains 13 residues. CDR3 loop: CASSTVPGETQYF. The DNA for the CDR3 is TGTGCCAGTAGTACCGTCCCGGGGGAGACCCAGTACTTC.

The rearrangement uses TRBV28 and TRBJ2-7; 7 nucleotides match TRBD1. This CDR3 contains 14 residues. CDR1 is MDHEN, CDR2 SYDVKM, per germline. V trimming: 8 bases; J trimming: 2 bases; junction bases outside the gene matches: 9. In DNA form, the CDR3 reads TGTGCCAGCCTCCCCTCGACAGGGCCCTACGAGCAGTACTTC. Translation gives CASLPSTGPYEQYF. Using reference TRBV28 and TRBJ2-7 for the parts outside the CDR3, the full variable domain is DVKVTQSSRYLVKRTGEKVFLECVQDMDHENMFWYRQDPGLGLRLIYFSYDVKMKEKGDIPEGYSVSREKKERFSLILESASTNQTSMYLCASLPSTGPYEQYFGPGTRLTVT.

This clone was picked up one time. The chain uses TRBV9 and TRBJ2-5; 16 bases align to TRBD2. Germline V lookup: CDR1 SGDLS, CDR2 YYNGEE. The CDR3 contains 18 residues. V dropped 2 bases and J dropped 2; count of bases not matched to a gene: 6. CDR3: CASSVGLAGGALQETQYF. The CDR3 nucleotides are TGTGCCAGCAGCGTGGGACTAGCGGGGGGGGCACTACAAGAGACCCAGTACTTC. Drawing the rest from reference TRBV9 and TRBJ2-5, the complete variable domain is DSGVTQTPKHLITATGQRVTLRCSPRSGDLSVYWYQQSLDQGLQFLIQYYNGEERAKGNILERFSAQQFPDLHSELNLSSLELGDSALYFCASSVGLAGGALQETQYFGPGTRLLVL.

This clone was found a few times. The genes are TRBV11-2 and TRBJ1-6, with unresolved D. The CDR3 has 13 residues. Trimming took off 5 bases at V and 10 bases at J, with 12 bases between the two ends. Per the germline V gene, CDR1 is SGHAT and CDR2 is FQNNGV. The CDR3 protein is CASSRIPHSPLHF. CDR3 bases: TGTGCCAGCAGCCGGATCCCCCACTCACCCCTCCACTTT.

The chain recombines TRBV29-1 with TRBJ1-5; D ambiguous. This CDR3 contains 13 residues. Trimming shortened V by 0 bases and J by 7 bases, and 10 bases separated the two germline ends. CDR1 and CDR2 from the germline V gene are SQVTM and ANQGSEA. CDR3 sequence: CSVEDGTGQPQHF. In DNA, the CDR3 is TGCAGCGTTGAAGACGGTACGGGACAGCCCCAGCATTTT.

The chain combines TRBV5-5 with TRBJ1-4; unclear D gene. This CDR3 has 14 amino acids. Germline V gene data show CDR1 as SGHKS and CDR2 as YYEKEE (reference sequence). V lost 0 bases to trimming and J lost 7 bases, with 10 bases between them. The DNA of the CDR3 is TGTGCCAGCAGCTTGGGGGCGGGGATTGAAAAACTGTTTTTT. As protein: CASSLGAGIEKLFF.